This TCR beta chain was observed in a study of T cell responses to AZD1222 COVID-19 vaccine. In its sample, this clone was seen once. The antigen remains unidentified. Sequencing used immunoSEQ multiplex PCR; TCRdb keeps in-frame clones, though not all of them. The sample comprises 180,000 or so clones, 94% of which are singletons, and around 0.66% rests with the top ten. Trimming left V 3 bases short and J 8 bases short, with 4 bases between. Germline V gives CDR1 DFQATT, CDR2 SNEGSKA (reference sequence). The CDR3 loop spans 9 amino acids. Whole-study results and caveats: Spike-specific TCR depth and breadth grew after two AZD1222 doses. At baseline, just 6 or 7 AZD1222 recipients tested seropositive. Regions 160-218 and 743-854 dominated among vaccine-associated CD4 TCRs spanning spike. No repertoire was sampled before or during the peak T cell response, only after it.

The sequencing used peripheral blood, collected on day 0 of AZD1222 vaccination. V and J are TRBV20-1 and TRBJ1-1; unclear D gene. The TCR comes from an adult in good health. CDR3 amino acids: CSARGEAFF. For the CDR3, the DNA is TGCAGTGCTAGGGGGGAAGCTTTCTTT.